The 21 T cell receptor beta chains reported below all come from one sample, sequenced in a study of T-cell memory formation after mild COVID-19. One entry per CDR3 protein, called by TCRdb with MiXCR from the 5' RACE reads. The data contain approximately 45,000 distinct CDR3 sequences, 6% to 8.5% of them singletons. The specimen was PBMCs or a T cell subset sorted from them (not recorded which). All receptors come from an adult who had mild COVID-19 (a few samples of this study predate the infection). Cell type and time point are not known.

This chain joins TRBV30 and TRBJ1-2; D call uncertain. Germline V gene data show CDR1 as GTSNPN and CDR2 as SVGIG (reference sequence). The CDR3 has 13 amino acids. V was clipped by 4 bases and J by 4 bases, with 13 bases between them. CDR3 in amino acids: CAWNLGRRYGYTF. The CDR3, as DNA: TGTGCCTGGAACCTCGGCAGGCGCTATGGCTACACCTTC. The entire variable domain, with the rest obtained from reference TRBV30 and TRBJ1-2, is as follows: SQTIHQWPATLVQPVGSPLSLECTVEGTSNPNLYWYRQAAGRGLQLLFYSVGIGQISSEVPQNLSASRPQDRQFILSSKKLLLSDSGFYLCAWNLGRRYGYTFGSGTRLTVV.

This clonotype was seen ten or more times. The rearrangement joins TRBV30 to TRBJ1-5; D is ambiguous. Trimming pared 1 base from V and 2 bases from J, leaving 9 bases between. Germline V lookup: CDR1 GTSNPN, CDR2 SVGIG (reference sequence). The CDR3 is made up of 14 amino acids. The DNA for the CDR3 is TGTGCCTGGAGTGAATATGTTGGCAATCAGCCCCAGCATTTT. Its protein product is CAWSEYVGNQPQHF.

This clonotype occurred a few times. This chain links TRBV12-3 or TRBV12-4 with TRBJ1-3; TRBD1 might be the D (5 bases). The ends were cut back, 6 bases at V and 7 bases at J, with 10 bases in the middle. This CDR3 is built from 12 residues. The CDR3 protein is CASSPGGNTIYF. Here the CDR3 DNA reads TGTGCCAGCAGCCCTGGGGGGAACACCATATATTTT.

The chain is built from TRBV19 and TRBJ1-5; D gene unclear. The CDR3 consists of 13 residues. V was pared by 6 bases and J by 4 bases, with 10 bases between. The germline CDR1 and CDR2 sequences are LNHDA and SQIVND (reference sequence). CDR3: CASSQPPNQPQHF. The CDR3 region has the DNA TGTGCCAGTAGCCAACCTCCGAATCAGCCCCAGCATTTT.

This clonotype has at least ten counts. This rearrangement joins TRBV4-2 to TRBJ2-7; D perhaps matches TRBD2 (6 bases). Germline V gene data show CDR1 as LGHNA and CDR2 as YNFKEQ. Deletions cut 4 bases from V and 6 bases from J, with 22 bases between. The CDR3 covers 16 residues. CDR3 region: CASSPGSTTSFSEQYF. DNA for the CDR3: TGTGCCAGCAGCCCCGGAAGTACGACTAGTTTTTCCGAGCAGTACTTC.

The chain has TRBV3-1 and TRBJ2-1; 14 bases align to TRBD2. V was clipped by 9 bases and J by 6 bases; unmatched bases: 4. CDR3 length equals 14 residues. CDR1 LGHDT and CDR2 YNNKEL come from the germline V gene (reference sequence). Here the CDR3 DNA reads TGTGCCAGTGGGGGGACTAGCGGGGGCAATGAGCAGTTCTTC. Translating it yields CASGGTSGGNEQFF.

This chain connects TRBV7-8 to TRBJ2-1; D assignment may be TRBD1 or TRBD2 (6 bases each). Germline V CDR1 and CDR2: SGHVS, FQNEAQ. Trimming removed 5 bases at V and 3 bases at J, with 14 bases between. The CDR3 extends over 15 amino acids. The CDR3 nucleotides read TGTGCCAGCAGCCCGTTGGGGGGCGGCTACAATGAGCAGTTCTTC. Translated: CASSPLGGGYNEQFF.

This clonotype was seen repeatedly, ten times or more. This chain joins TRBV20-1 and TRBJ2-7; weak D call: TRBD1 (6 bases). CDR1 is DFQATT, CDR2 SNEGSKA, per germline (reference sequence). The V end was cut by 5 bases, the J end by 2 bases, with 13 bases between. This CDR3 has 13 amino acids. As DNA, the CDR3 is TGCAGTGCTCCGGGACAAAAAACCTACGAGCAGTACTTC. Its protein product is CSAPGQKTYEQYF.

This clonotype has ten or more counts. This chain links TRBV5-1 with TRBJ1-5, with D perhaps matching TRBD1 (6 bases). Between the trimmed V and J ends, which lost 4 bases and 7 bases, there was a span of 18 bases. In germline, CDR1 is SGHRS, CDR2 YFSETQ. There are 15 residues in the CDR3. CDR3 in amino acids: CASSPDGTIGQPQHF. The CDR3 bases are TGCGCCAGCAGCCCCGATGGGACAATCGGACAGCCCCAGCATTTT.

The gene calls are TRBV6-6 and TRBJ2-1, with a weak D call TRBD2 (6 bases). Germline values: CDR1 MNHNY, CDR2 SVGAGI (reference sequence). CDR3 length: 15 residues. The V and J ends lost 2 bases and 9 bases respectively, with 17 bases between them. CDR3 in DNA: TGTGCCAGCAGTTACGGCGGGAAGGCTTGGGGTGAGCAGTTCTTC. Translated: CASSYGGKAWGEQFF.

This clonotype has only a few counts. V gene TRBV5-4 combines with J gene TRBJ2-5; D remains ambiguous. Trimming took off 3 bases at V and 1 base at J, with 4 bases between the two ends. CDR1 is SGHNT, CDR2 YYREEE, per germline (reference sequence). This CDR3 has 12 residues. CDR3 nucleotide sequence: TGTGCCAGCAGCTCGCCCCAAGAGACCCAGTACTTC. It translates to CASSSPQETQYF.

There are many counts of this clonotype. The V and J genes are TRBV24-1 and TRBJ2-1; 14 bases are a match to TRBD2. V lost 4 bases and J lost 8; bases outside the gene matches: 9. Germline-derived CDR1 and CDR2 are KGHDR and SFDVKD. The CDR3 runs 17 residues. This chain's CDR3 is CATSDPGTSGSYYEQFF. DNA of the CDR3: TGTGCCACCAGTGACCCCGGGACTAGCGGGAGTTATTATGAGCAGTTCTTC.

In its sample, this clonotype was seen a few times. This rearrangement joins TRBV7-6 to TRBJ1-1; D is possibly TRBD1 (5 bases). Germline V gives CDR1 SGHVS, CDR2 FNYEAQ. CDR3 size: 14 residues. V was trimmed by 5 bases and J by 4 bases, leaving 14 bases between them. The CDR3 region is CASSRDGGSTEAFF. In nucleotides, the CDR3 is TGTGCCAGCAGCAGAGACGGGGGGAGCACTGAAGCTTTCTTT.

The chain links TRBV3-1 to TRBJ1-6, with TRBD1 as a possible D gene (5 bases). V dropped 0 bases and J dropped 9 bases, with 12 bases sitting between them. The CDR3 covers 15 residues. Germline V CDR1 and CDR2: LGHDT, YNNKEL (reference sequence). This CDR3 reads CASSQDRGRGSPLHF. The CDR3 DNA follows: TGTGCCAGCAGCCAAGATAGGGGCCGAGGTTCACCCCTCCACTTT. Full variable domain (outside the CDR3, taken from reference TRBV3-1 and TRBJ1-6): DTAVSQTPKYLVTQMGNDKSIKCEQNLGHDTMYWYKQDSKKFLKIMFSYNNKELIINETVPNRFSPKSPDKAHLNLHINSLELGDSAVYFCASSQDRGRGSPLHFGNGTRLTVT.

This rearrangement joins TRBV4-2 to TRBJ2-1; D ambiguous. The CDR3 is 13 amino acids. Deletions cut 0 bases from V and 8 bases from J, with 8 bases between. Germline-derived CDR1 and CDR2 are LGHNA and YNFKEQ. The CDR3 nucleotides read TGTGCCAGCAGCCAAGATCGTCGTGATGAGCAGTTCTTC. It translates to CASSQDRRDEQFF.

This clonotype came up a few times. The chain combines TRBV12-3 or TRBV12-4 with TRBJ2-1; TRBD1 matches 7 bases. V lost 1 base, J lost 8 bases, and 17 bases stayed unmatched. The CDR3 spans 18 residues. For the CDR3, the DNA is TGTGCCAGCAGTTTAGGCCAGGGGGTCATGGTGAGTCCAGATGAGCAGTTCTTC. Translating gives CASSLGQGVMVSPDEQFF.

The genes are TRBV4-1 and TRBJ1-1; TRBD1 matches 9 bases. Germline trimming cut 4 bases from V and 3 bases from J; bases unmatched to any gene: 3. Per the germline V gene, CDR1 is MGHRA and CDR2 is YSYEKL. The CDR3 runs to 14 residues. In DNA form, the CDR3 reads TGCGCCAGCAGCCGGGACAGGGTTTACACTGAAGCTTTCTTT. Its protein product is CASSRDRVYTEAFF.

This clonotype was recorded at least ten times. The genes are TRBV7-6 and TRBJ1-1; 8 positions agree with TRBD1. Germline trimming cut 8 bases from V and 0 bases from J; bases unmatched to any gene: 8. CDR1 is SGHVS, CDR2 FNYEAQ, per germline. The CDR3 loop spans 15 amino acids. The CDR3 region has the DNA TGTGCCAGCCGATCACGACAGGGGATGAACACTGAAGCTTTCTTT. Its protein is CASRSRQGMNTEAFF.

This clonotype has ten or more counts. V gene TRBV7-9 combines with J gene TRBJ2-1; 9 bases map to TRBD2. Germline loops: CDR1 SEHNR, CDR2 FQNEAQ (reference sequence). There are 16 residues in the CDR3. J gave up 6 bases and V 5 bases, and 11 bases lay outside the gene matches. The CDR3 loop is CASSIPGTSSPNEQFF. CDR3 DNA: TGTGCCAGCAGCATTCCCGGGACTAGCTCTCCCAATGAGCAGTTCTTC.

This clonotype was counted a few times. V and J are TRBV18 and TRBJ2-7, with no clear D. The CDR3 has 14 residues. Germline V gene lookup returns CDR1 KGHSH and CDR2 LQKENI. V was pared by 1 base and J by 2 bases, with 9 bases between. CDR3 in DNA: TGTGCCAGCTCACCACAGGACGGAACCTACGAGCAGTACTTC. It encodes CASSPQDGTYEQYF.

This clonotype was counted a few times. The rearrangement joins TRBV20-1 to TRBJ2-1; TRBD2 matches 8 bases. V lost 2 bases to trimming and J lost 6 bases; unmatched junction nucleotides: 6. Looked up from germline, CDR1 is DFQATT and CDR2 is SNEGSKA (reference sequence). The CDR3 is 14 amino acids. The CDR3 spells CSARPGLGINEQFF. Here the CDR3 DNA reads TGCAGTGCTAGACCGGGACTAGGGATCAATGAGCAGTTCTTC.